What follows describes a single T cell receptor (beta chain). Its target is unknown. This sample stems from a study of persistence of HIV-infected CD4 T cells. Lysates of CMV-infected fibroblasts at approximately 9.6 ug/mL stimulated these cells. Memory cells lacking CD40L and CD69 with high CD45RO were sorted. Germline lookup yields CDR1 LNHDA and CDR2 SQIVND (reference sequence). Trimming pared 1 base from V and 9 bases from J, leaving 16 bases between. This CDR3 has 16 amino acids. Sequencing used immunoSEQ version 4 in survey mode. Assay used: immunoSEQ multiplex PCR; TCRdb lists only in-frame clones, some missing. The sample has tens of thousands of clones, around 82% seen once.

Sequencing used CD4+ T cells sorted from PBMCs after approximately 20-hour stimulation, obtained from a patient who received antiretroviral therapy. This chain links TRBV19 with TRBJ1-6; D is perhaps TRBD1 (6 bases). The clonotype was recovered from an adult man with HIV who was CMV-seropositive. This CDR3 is CASSIGSGARVSPLHF. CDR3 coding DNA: TGTGCCAGTAGTATAGGTTCGGGGGCTCGAGTTTCACCCCTCCACTTT.